The 30 T cell receptor beta chains presented below share a single source sample, sequenced in a study of cytomegalovirus exposure and HLA in healthy donors. Sequencing was performed with immunoSEQ multiplex PCR; in TCRdb, only in-frame clones are kept and a portion is missing. The sample has approximately 150,000 clones; around 90% are singletons. Sequenced material: PBMCs. The receptor set was obtained from a man younger than 35 in good health and CMV-seropositive.

This chain uses TRBV5-1 with TRBJ1-1; D call uncertain. The CDR3 has 14 amino acids. V shed 0 bases and J shed 1 base, with 7 bases lying between them. Germline CDR1 and CDR2: SGHRS and YFSETQ. DNA of the CDR3: TGCGCCAGCAGCTTGGGAAACGGGAACACTGAAGCTTTCTTT. Translating gives CASSLGNGNTEAFF.

The chain uses TRBV28 and TRBJ1-4; D may be TRBD1 (5 bases). Germline V gives CDR1 MDHEN, CDR2 SYDVKM. The CDR3 is 15 amino acids. Trimming stripped 4 bases from V and 1 base from J, with 10 bases between. CDR3 coding DNA: TGTGCCAGCAGTTGGAATGACAGAACTAATGAAAAACTGTTTTTT. As protein: CASSWNDRTNEKLFF.

The chain recombines TRBV7-6 with TRBJ2-1; 11 nucleotides match TRBD2. Germline assignment: CDR1 SGHVS and CDR2 FNYEAQ. The CDR3 runs to 16 residues. Unmatched junction bases numbered 6, after V lost 3 bases and J lost 5 bases. For the CDR3, the DNA is TGTGCCAGCAGCTTCATACTAGCGGGGGCCGACAATGAGCAGTTCTTC. Its protein is CASSFILAGADNEQFF.

The V gene is TRBV4-1, the J gene TRBJ2-2, with 7 bases matching TRBD2. Germline CDR1 and CDR2: MGHRA and YSYEKL. Trimming took 0 bases from V and 4 from J; bases not matched to a gene: 8. The CDR3 runs to 17 residues. The CDR3: CASSQDRGVAGTGELFF. The CDR3 region has the DNA TGCGCCAGCAGCCAAGATCGCGGGGTAGCGGGCACCGGGGAGCTGTTTTTT.

This clone was recorded once. The rearrangement uses TRBV28 and TRBJ1-2, with 7 bases identical to TRBD1. CDR1 and CDR2 (germline): MDHEN, SYDVKM. The V gene end was trimmed by 3 bases and the J gene end by 6 bases; junction bases not matched to a gene: 10. The CDR3 is made up of 15 amino acids. The CDR3 loop is CASSFAGQGVDGYTF. The CDR3 bases are TGTGCCAGCAGTTTTGCGGGGCAGGGGGTGGATGGCTACACCTTC.

The rearrangement links TRBV9 to TRBJ2-3; the match to TRBD2 covers 8 bases. With 5 bases clipped from V and 6 bases from J, the junction kept 8 bases outside the gene matches. Per the germline V gene, CDR1 is SGDLS and CDR2 is YYNGEE. This CDR3 region has 14 residues. The CDR3 reads CASRAGGVADTQYF. The CDR3 nucleotides read TGTGCCAGCAGGGCGGGAGGAGTGGCGGATACGCAGTATTTT.

The CDR3 region has the DNA TGTGCCAGCAGCTTATTGGGTAGCGGGGGGGCAATCGCCGGGGAGCTGTTTTTT. Residues: CASSLLGSGGAIAGELFF. V is TRBV7-2 and J is TRBJ2-2; 11 nucleotides line up with TRBD2. Losses at the gene ends were 2 bases for V and 6 bases for J; bases not matched to a gene: 11. The germline V gene has CDR1 SGHTA and CDR2 FQGNSA. The CDR3 sequence is 18 residues long.

The rearrangement links TRBV27 to TRBJ1-4, with D possibly being TRBD1 (5 bases). V was cut by 1 base and J by 5 bases, with 8 bases left in between. The germline V gene has CDR1 MNHEY and CDR2 SMNVEV (reference sequence). The CDR3 extends over 14 amino acids. In DNA form, the CDR3 reads TGTGCCAGCAGTTTATGGCAGGGCAATGAAAAACTGTTTTTT. Its protein product is CASSLWQGNEKLFF. Together with reference TRBV27 and TRBJ1-4, the CDR3 gives the full variable domain: EAQVTQNPRYLITVTGKKLTVTCSQNMNHEYMSWYRQDPGLGLRQIYYSMNVEVTDKGDVPEGYKVSRKEKRNFPLILESPSPNQTSLYFCASSLWQGNEKLFFGSGTQLSVL.

The V call is TRBV5-1, the J call TRBJ1-1; TRBD1 is a possible D gene (5 bases). V was shortened by 5 bases and J by 1 base, with 15 bases between the two germline ends. Germline V lookup: CDR1 SGHRS, CDR2 YFSETQ. The CDR3 loop spans 15 amino acids. The CDR3 DNA follows: TGCGCCAGCAGTACGTACCTACAGGAGAACACTGAAGCTTTCTTT. Translated, it gives CASSTYLQENTEAFF.

This clone was detected once. The rearrangement joins TRBV18 to TRBJ2-3; perhaps TRBD2 as D (5 bases). CDR1 KGHSH and CDR2 LQKENI come from the germline V gene. Trimming removed 4 bases from V and 4 bases from J, with 12 bases in between. The CDR3 runs 14 residues. This CDR3 is CASSRTSQADTQYF. Written as DNA, the CDR3 is TGTGCCAGCTCACGAACTAGTCAGGCAGATACGCAGTATTTT.

The V and J genes are TRBV7-8 and TRBJ1-5; D perhaps matches TRBD1 (5 bases). CDR1 SGHVS and CDR2 FQNEAQ come from the germline V gene. V lost 1 base, J lost 7 bases, and 14 bases lay in between. This CDR3 spans 15 amino acids. The CDR3 sequence: CASSLGGQKGQPQHF. CDR3 nucleotide sequence: TGTGCCAGCAGCTTAGGAGGACAAAAAGGCCAGCCCCAGCATTTT.

This chain uses TRBV2 with TRBJ2-7, with D perhaps matching TRBD1 (6 bases). V lost 7 bases and J 4 bases, leaving 14 bases between the germline ends. The CDR3 covers 13 residues. CDR1 and CDR2 from the germline V gene are SNHLY and FYNNEI. The CDR3 region is CASNPGATYEQYF. The CDR3 DNA sequence: TGTGCCAGCAACCCAGGGGCTACATACGAGCAGTACTTC.

This chain connects TRBV5-1 to TRBJ1-1, with D tentatively TRBD1 (5 bases). The CDR3 loop spans 16 amino acids. Deletions cut 0 bases from V and 2 bases from J, with 14 bases between. Per the germline V gene, CDR1 is SGHRS and CDR2 is YFSETQ. The CDR3 region is CASSLAPSTDNTEAFF. The CDR3, as DNA: TGCGCCAGCAGCTTGGCCCCGTCGACAGATAACACTGAAGCTTTCTTT.

The gene calls are TRBV29-1 and TRBJ1-6, with 9 nucleotides matching TRBD1. There are 13 residues in the CDR3. Unmatched junction bases numbered 4, after V lost 6 bases and J lost 7 bases. Germline-derived CDR1 and CDR2 are SQVTM and ANQGSEA. The CDR3 coding sequence is TGCAGCGTCCGGACAGGGGAAAATTCACCCCTCCACTTT. Translation gives CSVRTGENSPLHF.

This chain links TRBV21-1 with TRBJ1-4; the listed D gene, TRBD1, was not tested against the DNA. TRBV21-1 is classified as a pseudogene. The CDR3 spans 13 residues. CDR3: CASSQGAGEKLFF. The DNA of the CDR3 is TGTGCCAGCAGCCAGGGGGCCGGTGAAAAACTGTTTTTT.

The chain carries TRBV15 and TRBJ2-1; 11 bases agree with TRBD2. V shed 5 bases and J 6 bases; nucleotides not matched to a gene: 15. The CDR3 is 18 amino acids. Germline assignment: CDR1 LNHNV and CDR2 YYDKDF (reference sequence). The CDR3 here is CATSPTGLAGFLPNEQFF. The CDR3 DNA is TGTGCCACCAGCCCTACCGGACTAGCGGGCTTTCTCCCCAATGAGCAGTTCTTC.

This clone was seen a handful of times. At the DNA level, this CDR3 is encoded by other sequences in the same sample as well. The V call is TRBV4-1, the J call TRBJ1-1; TRBD1 matches 10 bases. Germline assignment: CDR1 MGHRA and CDR2 YSYEKL. CDR3 length equals 15 residues. The V and J ends lost 6 bases and 6 bases, in that order; junction bases with no gene match: 10. CDR3 nucleotide sequence: TGCGCCAGCAGGGACTTGACAGGGGGCAGTGCTGAAGCTTTCTTT. It translates to CASRDLTGGSAEAFF.

The V gene is TRBV5-1, the J gene TRBJ2-6; possible D gene TRBD2, 5 bases. The CDR3 covers 17 residues. V lost 2 bases to trimming and J lost 0 bases, with 12 bases between them. CDR1 and CDR2 (germline): SGHRS, YFSETQ. CDR3 sequence reads: CASSFSLRDSGANVLTF. Written as DNA, the CDR3 is TGCGCCAGCAGCTTCTCATTGAGGGACTCTGGGGCCAACGTCCTGACTTTC.

The chain uses TRBV27 and TRBJ1-2; D is ambiguous. The ends were cut back, 2 bases at V and 7 bases at J, with 11 bases in the middle. The CDR3 sequence is 13 residues long. Germline CDR1 MNHEY, CDR2 SMNVEV (reference sequence). The CDR3 region is CASSLEGGGGYTF. DNA of the CDR3: TGTGCCAGCAGTTTAGAGGGCGGCGGTGGCTACACCTTC.

A single count supports this clone. The chain carries TRBV25-1 and TRBJ2-3, with 9 bases that match TRBD2. Germline lookup yields CDR1 MGHDK and CDR2 SYGVNS. Unmatched junction bases numbered 3, after V lost 5 bases and J lost 3 bases. The CDR3 loop spans 14 amino acids. The CDR3 region has the DNA TGTGCCAGCAGTCTCGCGGGAGGGACAGATACGCAGTATTTT. Translation: CASSLAGGTDTQYF. Supplemented by reference TRBV25-1 and TRBJ2-3, the full variable domain reads EADIYQTPRYLVIGTGKKITLECSQTMGHDKMYWYQQDPGMELHLIHYSYGVNSTEKGDLSSESTVSRIRTEHFPLTLESARPSHTSQYLCASSLAGGTDTQYFGPGTRLTVL.

The chain joins TRBV11-2 to TRBJ2-3; possible D gene TRBD2, 6 bases. V was clipped by 7 bases and J by 3 bases, with 14 bases between them. The CDR3 sequence is 14 residues long. Germline lookup yields CDR1 SGHAT and CDR2 FQNNGV. Here the CDR3 reads CASTPRGTTDTQYF. CDR3 bases: TGTGCCAGCACCCCCCGGGGGACTACAGATACGCAGTATTTT. Together with reference TRBV11-2 and TRBJ2-3, the CDR3 gives the full variable domain: EAGVAQSPRYKIIEKRQSVAFWCNPISGHATLYWYQQILGQGPKLLIQFQNNGVVDDSQLPKDRFSAERLKGVDSTLKIQPAKLEDSAVYLCASTPRGTTDTQYFGPGTRLTVL.

The chain couples TRBV12-2 to TRBJ1-2; TRBD1 is the table's D call, not checked against the DNA. TRBV12-2 is a listed pseudogene. The CDR3 runs to 15 residues. The CDR3 nucleotides read TGTGCAAGTCGCTTAAGCGCCGGGACACTCTATGGCTACACCTTC. The encoded protein is CASRLSAGTLYGYTF.

This clone was picked up one time. This chain connects TRBV6-1 to TRBJ2-2, with D unresolved. CDR1 is MNHNS, CDR2 SASEGT, per germline. Trimming took off 6 bases at V and 6 bases at J, with 11 bases between the two ends. This CDR3 comprises 13 residues. The CDR3 sequence: CASRASLPGELFF. The CDR3 nucleotides are TGTGCCAGCAGGGCAAGTTTGCCCGGGGAGCTGTTTTTT.

The rearrangement joins TRBV6-5 to TRBJ1-2; TRBD1 matches at 7 bases. The germline CDR1 and CDR2 sequences are MNHEY and SVGAGI. V lost 6 bases and J lost 5; bases outside the gene matches: 9. The CDR3 has 14 residues. The CDR3 DNA sequence: TGTGCCAGCAGCTCCCGAGGGGGCGGGTATGGCTACACCTTC. Translated: CASSSRGGGYGYTF.

The genes are TRBV15 and TRBJ1-1; 10 nucleotides line up with TRBD1. The trim removed 6 bases at V and 1 base at J, leaving 2 bases unmatched. In germline, CDR1 is LNHNV, CDR2 YYDKDF (reference sequence). The CDR3 length is 14 residues. The CDR3 is CATRDRGWNTEAFF. The CDR3, as DNA: TGTGCCACCAGGGACAGGGGGTGGAACACTGAAGCTTTCTTT.

The chain couples TRBV13 to TRBJ1-1, with 10 positions matching TRBD1. V shed 2 bases, J shed 3 bases, and the junction held 15 bases outside the gene matches. From germline, CDR1 is PRHDT and CDR2 FYEKMQ (reference sequence). This CDR3 is built from 19 residues. Here the CDR3 reads CASSLLAGTGAKEDTEAFF. The CDR3 DNA sequence: TGTGCCAGCAGCTTACTGGCCGGGACAGGGGCCAAAGAGGACACTGAAGCTTTCTTT.

The chain combines TRBV5-1 with TRBJ1-1; 7 positions agree with TRBD1. V was pared by 5 bases and J by 2 bases, with 3 bases of the junction left unmatched. CDR1 SGHRS and CDR2 YFSETQ come from the germline V gene. The length of the CDR3 is 13 residues. CDR3 in amino acids: CASRDRSNTEAFF. In DNA, the CDR3 is TGCGCCAGCAGGGACAGGAGTAACACTGAAGCTTTCTTT.

The chain combines TRBV9 with TRBJ2-1; 7 bases line up with TRBD1. This CDR3 region has 15 residues. Germline CDR1 and CDR2: SGDLS and YYNGEE. V shed 1 base and J 0 bases; nucleotides not matched to a gene: 1. This CDR3 is CASSVSGGSYNEQFF. CDR3 coding DNA: TGTGCCAGCAGCGTATCAGGGGGCTCCTACAATGAGCAGTTCTTC.

There are a few counts of this clone. The V call is TRBV4-1, the J call TRBJ2-1, with 8 bases aligning to TRBD1. Trimming cost V 1 base and J 3 bases; bases outside gene matches: 8. The CDR3 runs to 17 residues. Germline lookup yields CDR1 MGHRA and CDR2 YSYEKL. CDR3 in amino acids: CASSQADRDRSYNEQFF. CDR3 nucleotide sequence: TGCGCCAGCAGCCAAGCGGACCGGGACAGGAGCTACAATGAGCAGTTCTTC.

This chain links TRBV29-1 with TRBJ2-3; no reliable D call. Trimming stripped 7 bases from V and 0 bases from J, with 5 bases between. Germline V CDR1 and CDR2: SQVTM, ANQGSEA. The CDR3 length is 11 residues. CDR3 DNA: TGCAGCGGAACTAGCACAGATACGCAGTATTTT. This translates into CSGTSTDTQYF.